The text below deals with one TCR beta chain. This CDR3 spans 15 amino acids. Trimming stripped 5 bases from V and 0 bases from J, with 11 bases between. Germline CDR1 and CDR2: SGHTA and FQGNSA. The data are from a study of shared clonotypes between healthy human individuals. As for the study in general: The study used three CD4 naive, three CD4 memory, two CD8 naive and one CD8 memory plate per donor.

The assay was immunoSEQ multiplex PCR, and TCRdb's table has in-frame clones only and misses some. There are approximately 2.1 million clones in the sample; 85% to 95% occur only once, and under 0.45% lies in the top ten. Sequencing input: naive CD4+ T cells from PBMCs. As to subset: CD45RA+ positively selected. The chain uses TRBV7-2 and TRBJ2-1; D not certain. This sequence originates from a man younger than 35 in good health. Some clones in this sample may be carry-over from other donors' samples. This chain's CDR3 is CASSRLASSYNEQFF. DNA of the CDR3: TGTGCCAGCAGCCGACTGGCATCCTCCTACAATGAGCAGTTCTTC.